Shown below are 18 T cell receptor beta chains from a single sample sequenced in a study of OX40 agonist ivuxolimab in advanced cancers. Measured with immunoSEQ multiplex PCR; TCRdb has only the in-frame clones, and not every one. Of about 120,000 clones in the sample, 75% to 90% were seen once. The material sequenced was CD4+ or CD8+ T cells sorted from blood, taken in a trial of the OX40 agonist ivuxolimab. These receptor sequences come from an adult with an advanced solid tumor such as melanoma, head and neck, liver or kidney cancer.

The chain combines TRBV5-6 with TRBJ1-6; TRBD1 matches at 7 bases. Per germline, CDR1 SGHDT and CDR2 YYEEEE. This CDR3 has 15 amino acids. With V trimmed by 3 bases and J by 7 bases, 7 bases remained unmatched. The CDR3 region is CASSWGGQFNSPLHF. The CDR3 nucleotides read TGTGCCAGCAGCTGGGGGGGACAGTTCAATTCACCCCTCCACTTT.

V usage is TRBV4-1 and J usage is TRBJ1-3; no definite D call. V was cut by 3 bases and J by 4 bases, with 7 bases left in between. The CDR3 length is 13 residues. Germline V gene data show CDR1 as MGHRA and CDR2 as YSYEKL. The CDR3 DNA reads TGCGCCAGCAGCCACCCACAAGGAAACACCATATATTTT. This encodes CASSHPQGNTIYF.

This sequence joins TRBV19 and TRBJ2-5; a weak D match, TRBD2 (5 bases). Trimming pared 6 bases from V and 2 bases from J, leaving 22 bases between. Germline assignment: CDR1 LNHDA and CDR2 SQIVND (reference sequence). The CDR3 has 17 residues. CDR3 residues: CASSVGLERKYQETQYF. CDR3 bases: TGTGCCAGTAGCGTAGGACTTGAGCGGAAGTATCAAGAGACCCAGTACTTC.

The sample holds one count of this clone. The gene calls are TRBV5-1 and TRBJ2-3; D gene unclear. The V end was cut by 2 bases, the J end by 2 bases, with 15 bases between. CDR1 is SGHRS, CDR2 YFSETQ, per germline. This CDR3 is 16 amino acids long. DNA for the CDR3: TGCGCCAGCAGCTTTACTTGGGTGAAGTCCACAGATACGCAGTATTTT. This gives the protein CASSFTWVKSTDTQYF.

The V and J genes are TRBV4-3 and TRBJ2-3, with 9 bases lining up with TRBD2. The germline V gene has CDR1 LGHNA and CDR2 YSLEER. The CDR3 has 16 amino acids. Losses at the gene ends were 1 base for V and 0 bases for J; bases not matched to a gene: 2. The CDR3 DNA reads as TGCGCCAGCAGCCAAGGAAGCGGGGGGAGCACAGATACGCAGTATTTT. It codes for CASSQGSGGSTDTQYF.

The genes are TRBV10-3 and TRBJ1-1; tentative D call: TRBD1 (5 bases). Trimming took 11 bases from V and 0 from J, leaving 19 bases between them. The germline CDR1 and CDR2 sequences are ENHRY and SYGVKD. This CDR3 is 15 amino acids long. The CDR3: CAQYAGRALNTEAFF. DNA for the CDR3: TGTGCCCAATATGCGGGGCGGGCCCTGAACACTGAAGCTTTCTTT.

In its sample, this clone was seen a few times. The chain carries TRBV7-9 and TRBJ1-2; 8 nucleotides match TRBD1. Germline assignment: CDR1 SEHNR and CDR2 FQNEAQ (reference sequence). The CDR3 length is 15 residues. V trimming: 2 bases; J trimming: 4 bases; junction bases outside the gene matches: 6. CDR3 DNA: TGTGCCAGCAGCTTAATGCAGGGGGCAGGCTATGGCTACACCTTC. Protein product: CASSLMQGAGYGYTF.

The CDR3 loop is CASSQEGGNIQYF. The CDR3 DNA reads TGCGCCAGCAGCCAAGAGGGTGGAAACATTCAGTACTTC. The chain combines TRBV4-3 with TRBJ2-4; D is ambiguous. This CDR3 comprises 13 residues. V was pared by 0 bases and J by 6 bases, with 6 bases between. CDR1 is LGHNA, CDR2 YSLEER, per germline.

Written as DNA, the CDR3 is TGCAGTGCTGTTTCTCGCTACGAGCAGTACTTC. Translated: CSAVSRYEQYF. The chain carries TRBV20-1 and TRBJ2-7; no clear D gene. V was pared by 5 bases and J by 3 bases, with 8 bases between. Germline CDR1 DFQATT, CDR2 SNEGSKA (reference sequence). The CDR3 covers 11 residues.

The chain links TRBV5-4 to TRBJ1-1; 7 bases match TRBD1. With V trimmed by 0 bases and J by 11 bases, 10 bases remained unmatched. This CDR3 region has 14 residues. CDR1 is SGHNT and CDR2 is YYREEE in the germline V gene (reference sequence). This CDR3 is CASSLGGGVASAFF. The CDR3 DNA reads TGTGCCAGCAGCTTGGGAGGGGGCGTTGCTTCGGCTTTCTTT.

In its sample, this clone was seen once. This chain uses TRBV6-5 with TRBJ2-4; D might be TRBD2 (7 bases). The CDR3 covers 14 residues. The germline gives CDR1 MNHEY, CDR2 SVGAGI. V gave up 0 bases and J gave up 7 bases, with 10 bases separating them. The CDR3 DNA follows: TGTGCCAGCAGTTACTCGAGGGGGGGGAACATTCAGTACTTC. Translated, it gives CASSYSRGGNIQYF.

The chain couples TRBV5-6 to TRBJ1-3; tentative D call: TRBD1 (5 bases). Germline assignment: CDR1 SGHDT and CDR2 YYEEEE. This CDR3 contains 14 residues. The ends were cut back, 4 bases at V and 8 bases at J, with 16 bases in the middle. The CDR3 spells CASSRRRSGYTIYF. The CDR3 DNA follows: TGTGCCAGCAGCCGAAGAAGGTCAGGGTACACCATATATTTT.

The chain combines TRBV19 with TRBJ2-7, with 10 positions matching TRBD1. CDR1 is LNHDA and CDR2 is SQIVND in the germline V gene (reference sequence). V lost 5 bases, J lost 4 bases, and 14 bases stayed unmatched. This CDR3 is 17 amino acids long. Here the CDR3 reads CASSAHSGQGDFYEQYF. The DNA of the CDR3 is TGTGCCAGTAGTGCTCACTCCGGACAGGGGGACTTTTACGAGCAGTACTTC.

The rearrangement links TRBV5-6 to TRBJ2-7; D is perhaps TRBD2 (6 bases). Germline CDR1 reads SGHDT; CDR2 reads YYEEEE. The CDR3 sequence is 13 residues long. Trimming pared 3 bases from V and 3 bases from J, leaving 10 bases between. The CDR3 sequence is CASSSGGYYEQYF. CDR3 DNA: TGTGCCAGCAGCTCAGGAGGGTACTACGAGCAGTACTTC. Complete variable domain (other parts from reference TRBV5-6 and TRBJ2-7): DAGVTQSPTHLIKTRGQQVTLRCSPKSGHDTVSWYQQALGQGPQFIFQYYEEEERQRGNFPDRFSGHQFPNYSSELNVNALLLGDSALYLCASSSGGYYEQYFGPGTRLTVT.

CDR3 coding DNA: TGTGCCAGCAGTTATCAGGGGAAAGCTTTCTTT. Amino acid sequence: CASSYQGKAFF. The V and J genes are TRBV6-5 and TRBJ1-1, with D perhaps matching TRBD1 (6 bases). The V gene lost 3 bases and the J gene lost 9 bases, with 8 bases spanning the gap. The CDR3 covers 11 residues. In germline, CDR1 is MNHEY, CDR2 SVGAGI.

This clone occurred a few times. The chain recombines TRBV5-1 with TRBJ2-2, with no clear D. The CDR3 sequence is 13 residues long. The germline gives CDR1 SGHRS, CDR2 YFSETQ. V gave up 6 bases and J gave up 4 bases, with 10 bases separating them. The CDR3 DNA reads TGCGCCAGCACATTCCACAGCACCGGGGAGCTGTTTTTT. Amino acids: CASTFHSTGELFF. The variable domain in full, completed from reference TRBV5-1 and TRBJ2-2, reads KAGVTQTPRYLIKTRGQQVTLSCSPISGHRSVSWYQQTPGQGLQFLFEYFSETQRNKGNFPGRFSGRQFSNSRSEMNVSTLELGDSALYLCASTFHSTGELFFGEGSRLTVL.

The V gene is TRBV6-4, the J gene TRBJ1-5; 8 nucleotides line up with TRBD1. There are 16 residues in the CDR3. Trimming at V came to 5 bases and at J to 4 bases, leaving 10 bases not matched to a gene. Germline lookup yields CDR1 MRHNA and CDR2 SNTAGT. CDR3 in amino acids: CASSLPRTGFNQPQHF. The CDR3 region has the DNA TGTGCCAGCAGTCTTCCGCGGACAGGGTTTAATCAGCCCCAGCATTTT.

This chain uses TRBV7-8 with TRBJ2-3; the D gene is possibly TRBD1 (5 bases). Germline CDR1 and CDR2: SGHVS and FQNEAQ. V was cut by 0 bases and J by 4 bases, with 8 bases left in between. The CDR3 length is 14 residues. The CDR3, as DNA: TGTGCCAGCAGCTTAGCCAGGGTCGCAGATACGCAGTATTTT. Residues: CASSLARVADTQYF. Combining the CDR3 with reference TRBV7-8 and TRBJ2-3 gives the whole variable domain GAGVSQSPRYKVAKRGQDVALRCDPISGHVSLFWYQQALGQGPEFLTYFQNEAQLDKSGLPSDRFFAERPEGSVSTLKIQRTQQEDSAVYLCASSLARVADTQYFGPGTRLTVL.